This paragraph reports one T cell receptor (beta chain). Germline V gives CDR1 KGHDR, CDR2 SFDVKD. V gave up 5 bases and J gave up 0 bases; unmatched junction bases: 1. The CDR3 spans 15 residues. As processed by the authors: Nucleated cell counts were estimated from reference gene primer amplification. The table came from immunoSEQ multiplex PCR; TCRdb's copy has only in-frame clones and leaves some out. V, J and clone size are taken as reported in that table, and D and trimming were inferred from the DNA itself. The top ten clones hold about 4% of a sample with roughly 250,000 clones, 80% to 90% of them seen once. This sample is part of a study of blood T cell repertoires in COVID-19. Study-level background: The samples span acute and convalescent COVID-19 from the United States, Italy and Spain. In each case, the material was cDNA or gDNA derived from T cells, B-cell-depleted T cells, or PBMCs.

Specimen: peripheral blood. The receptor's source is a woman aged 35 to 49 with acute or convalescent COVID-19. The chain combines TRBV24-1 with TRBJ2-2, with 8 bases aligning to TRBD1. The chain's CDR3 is CATSGTGSNTGELFF. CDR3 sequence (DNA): TGTGCCACCAGTGGGACAGGGTCGAACACCGGGGAGCTGTTTTTT.